A selection of T cell receptor beta chains follows, all from one sample in a study of vaccination effects on CD4 cells after COVID-19. Some clones are missing from TCRdb's copy, which holds only in-frame ones; the method was immunoSEQ multiplex PCR. The sample gives 24,000 or so clones, roughly two thirds of which show up once; almost 8.5% is in the top ten. For these TCRs, the target antigens are not known. The sequences come from CD4+ T cells from PBMCs cultured with SARS-CoV-2 spike peptides, collected after COVID-19 vaccination. The receptors were gathered from a human donor who received a COVID-19 vaccine. The CDR3 runs from the conserved cysteine through the conserved F or W. A D gene is named only where the DNA matches it firmly. Size is omitted from some rows. Given values are once, few, many or a class for expanded clones.

V	J	D	size	CDR3
TRBV7-9	TRBJ1-1	TRBD1	NA	CASSLAQGVREAFF
TRBV28	TRBJ1-2	TRBD1	NA	CASSSGQGRYGYTF
TRBV19	TRBJ1-3	NA	NA	CASSEAFSGNTIYF
TRBV2	TRBJ1-1	NA	NA	CASSEVGWLNTEAFF
TRBV2	TRBJ1-6	NA	NA	CASSKERPSYNSPLHF
TRBV7-2	TRBJ1-2	NA	NA	CASSLSGQGFYDGYTF
TRBV18	TRBJ2-3	NA	NA	CASSPSFDGTDTQYF
TRBV5-1	TRBJ1-5	NA	NA	CASSLRGDVNQPQHF
TRBV6-1	TRBJ2-3	NA	few	CASSVARYSGATDTQYF
TRBV7-9	TRBJ1-1	NA	NA	CASSLGGTENLNTEAFF
TRBV11-2	TRBJ1-5	NA	NA	CASSLDRGGNQPQHF
TRBV27	TRBJ2-7	TRBD1	NA	CASSLRDRDEQYF
TRBV7-2	TRBJ2-3	NA	NA	CASRKGQSTDTQYF
TRBV12-3/TRBV12-4	TRBJ1-2	NA	medium-sized	CASSFRGALGYTF
TRBV28	TRBJ1-2	NA	NA	CASSLSGNQNYGYTF
TRBV7-9	TRBJ2-1	TRBD2	NA	CASSLASWTSLMYEQFF
TRBV7-2	TRBJ1-1	NA	NA	CASSLGLGTTAFF
TRBV2	TRBJ1-2	NA	NA	CATRGTFVGGYTF
TRBV4-1	TRBJ2-2	TRBD1	few	CASSPGTANTGELFF